The T cell receptor (beta chain) described here comes from a study of blood T cell repertoires in COVID-19. Study in general: The origin of the acute and convalescent COVID-19 samples was the United States, Italy and Spain. PBMCs, B-cell-depleted T cells, or T cells provided the cDNA or gDNA that made up the material.

In germline, CDR1 is LGHDT, CDR2 YNNKEL (reference sequence). Trimming shortened V by 2 bases and J by 5 bases, and 9 bases separated the two germline ends. This CDR3 has 13 amino acids. In the source study's methods: Cell counts per sample came from amplifying reference gene primers. Here immunoSEQ multiplex PCR was the method, and the copy in TCRdb shows in-frame clones only, minus some. D and trimming were read from the DNA, whereas the V and J calls and clone size are those reported in that table. The repertoire holds around 30,000 clones, with 68% as singletons. This clone showed up just a few times.

Sequencing was carried out using peripheral blood. This chain links TRBV3-1 (or the pseudogene TRBV3-2) with TRBJ2-5; tentative D call: TRBD2 (5 bases). The sequence derives from a human donor in a cohort sampled during active COVID-19. The CDR3 here is CASSQRGQETQYF. In DNA form, the CDR3 reads TGTGCCAGCAGCCAACGAGGGCAGGAGACCCAGTACTTC.